The clone carrying this T cell receptor (beta chain) was seen ten or more times. The antigen is unknown. The same CDR3 arises from other DNA sequences in this sample as well. This sample stems from a study of beta chain features in type 1 diabetes. Blood was collected once per donor into heparin, averaging about 116 mL. The authors reverse transcribed all of the isolated RNA, so sequencing captured expressed TCRB transcripts. About 3.57 million reads per sample were averaged for naive, central memory and regulatory samples. Generated by immunoSEQ multiplex PCR, the TCRdb table keeps only in-frame clones and is missing some. The sample records hundreds of thousands of clones, around 9% being singletons. Study conclusions and caveats: Shorter TCRB CDR3s, moderately but significantly so, marked every one of the four CD4+ subsets in Type 1 diabetes patients. Shorter templates might be favored by PCR, and equally so in patients and in controls. Among type 1 diabetes patients, VDJ junctions had fewer insertions and more deletions.

The sample taken for sequencing was central memory CD4+ T cells from blood. The clonotype was recovered from a man aged 30 to 45 with type 1 diabetes.

As DNA, the CDR3 is TGCAGCGTGCGACAGGGGGACGAGCAGTACTTC. It specifies CSVRQGDEQYF. The rearrangement joins TRBV29-1 to TRBJ2-7; 9 nucleotides agree with TRBD1. The CDR3 runs 11 residues. The V gene end was trimmed by 6 bases and the J gene end by 5 bases; junction bases not matched to a gene: 2. Germline V CDR1 and CDR2: SQVTM, ANQGSEA.